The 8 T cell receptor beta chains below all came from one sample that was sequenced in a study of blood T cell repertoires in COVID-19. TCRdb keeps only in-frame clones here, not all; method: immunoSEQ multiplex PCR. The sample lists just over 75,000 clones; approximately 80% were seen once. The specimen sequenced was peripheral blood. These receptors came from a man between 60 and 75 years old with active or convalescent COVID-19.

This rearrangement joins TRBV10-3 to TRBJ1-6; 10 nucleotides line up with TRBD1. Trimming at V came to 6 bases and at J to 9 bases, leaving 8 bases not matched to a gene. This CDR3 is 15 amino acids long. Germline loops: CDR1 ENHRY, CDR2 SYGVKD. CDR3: CAISRGQGDSSPLHF. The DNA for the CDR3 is TGTGCCATCAGCCGAGGACAGGGGGACAGTTCACCCCTCCACTTT.

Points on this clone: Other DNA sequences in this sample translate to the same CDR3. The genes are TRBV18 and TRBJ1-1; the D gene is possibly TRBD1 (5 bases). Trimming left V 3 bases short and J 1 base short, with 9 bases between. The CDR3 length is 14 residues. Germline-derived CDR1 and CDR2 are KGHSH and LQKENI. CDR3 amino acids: CASSPARENTEAFF. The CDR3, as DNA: TGTGCCAGCTCACCGGCCAGGGAGAACACTGAAGCTTTCTTT.

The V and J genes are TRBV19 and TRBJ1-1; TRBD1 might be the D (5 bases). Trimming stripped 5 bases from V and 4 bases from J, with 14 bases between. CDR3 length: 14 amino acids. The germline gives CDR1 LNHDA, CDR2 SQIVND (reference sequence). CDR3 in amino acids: CASSPSGGSTEAFF. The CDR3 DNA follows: TGTGCCAGTAGTCCCTCCGGGGGAAGCACTGAAGCTTTCTTT.

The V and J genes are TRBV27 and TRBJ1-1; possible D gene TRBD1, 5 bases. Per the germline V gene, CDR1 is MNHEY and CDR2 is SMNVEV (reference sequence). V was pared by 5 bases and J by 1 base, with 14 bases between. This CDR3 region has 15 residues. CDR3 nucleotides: TGTGCCAGCAGTCCAATTTCAACAGGGAACACTGAAGCTTTCTTT. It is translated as CASSPISTGNTEAFF.

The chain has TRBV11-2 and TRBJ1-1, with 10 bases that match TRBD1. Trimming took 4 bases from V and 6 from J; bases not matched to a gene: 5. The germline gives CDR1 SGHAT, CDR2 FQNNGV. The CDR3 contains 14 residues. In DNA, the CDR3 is TGTGCCAGCAGCTCGACAGGGGGCGTCCCTGAAGCTTTCTTT. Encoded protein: CASSSTGGVPEAFF.

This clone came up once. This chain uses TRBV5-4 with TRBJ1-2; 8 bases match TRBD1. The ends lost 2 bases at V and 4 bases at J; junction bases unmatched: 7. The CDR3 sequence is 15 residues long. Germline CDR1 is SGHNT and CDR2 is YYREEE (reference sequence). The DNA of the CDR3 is TGTGCCAGCAGCTTATCAGGGGGCCGGGGCTATGGCTACACCTTC. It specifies CASSLSGGRGYGYTF.

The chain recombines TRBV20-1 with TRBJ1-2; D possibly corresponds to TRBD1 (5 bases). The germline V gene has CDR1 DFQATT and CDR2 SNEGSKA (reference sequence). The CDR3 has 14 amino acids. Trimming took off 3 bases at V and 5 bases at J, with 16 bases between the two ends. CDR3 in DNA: TGCAGTGCTAGTGTGGGGGGGAGAGGGTATGGCTACACCTTC. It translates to CSASVGGRGYGYTF.

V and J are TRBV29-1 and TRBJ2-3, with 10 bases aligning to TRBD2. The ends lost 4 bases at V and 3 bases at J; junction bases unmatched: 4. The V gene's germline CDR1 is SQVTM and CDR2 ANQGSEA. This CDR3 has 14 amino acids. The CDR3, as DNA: TGCAGCGTTGGTGATAGCGGGGGGACAGATACGCAGTATTTT. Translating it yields CSVGDSGGTDTQYF.